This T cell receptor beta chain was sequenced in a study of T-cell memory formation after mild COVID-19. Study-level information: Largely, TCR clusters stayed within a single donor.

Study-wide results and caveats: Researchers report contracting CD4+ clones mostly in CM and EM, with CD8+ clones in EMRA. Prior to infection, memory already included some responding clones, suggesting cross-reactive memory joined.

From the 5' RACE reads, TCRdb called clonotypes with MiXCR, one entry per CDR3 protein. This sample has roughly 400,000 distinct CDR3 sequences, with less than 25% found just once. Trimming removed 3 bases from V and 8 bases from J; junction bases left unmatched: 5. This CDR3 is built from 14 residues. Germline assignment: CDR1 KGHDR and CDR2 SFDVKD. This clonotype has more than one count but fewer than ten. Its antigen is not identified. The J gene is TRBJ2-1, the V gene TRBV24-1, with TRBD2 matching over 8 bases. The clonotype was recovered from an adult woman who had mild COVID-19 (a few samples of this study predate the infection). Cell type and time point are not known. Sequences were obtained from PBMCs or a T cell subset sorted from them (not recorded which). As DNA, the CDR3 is TGTGCCACCAGTGATGCGGGAGCGGGAGATGAGCAGTTCTTC. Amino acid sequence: CATSDAGAGDEQFF.